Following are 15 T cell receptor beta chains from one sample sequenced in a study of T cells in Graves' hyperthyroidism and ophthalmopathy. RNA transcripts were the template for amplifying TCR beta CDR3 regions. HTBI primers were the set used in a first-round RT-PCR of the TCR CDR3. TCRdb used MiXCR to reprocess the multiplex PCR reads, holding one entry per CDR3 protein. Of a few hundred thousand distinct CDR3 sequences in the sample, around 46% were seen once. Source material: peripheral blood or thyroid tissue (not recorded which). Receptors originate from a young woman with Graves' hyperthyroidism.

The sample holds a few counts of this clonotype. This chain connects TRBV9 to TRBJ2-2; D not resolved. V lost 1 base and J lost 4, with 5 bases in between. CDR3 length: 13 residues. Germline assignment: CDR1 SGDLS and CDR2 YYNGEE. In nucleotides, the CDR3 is TGTGCCAGCAGCGTATCCGGCACCGGGGAGCTGTTTTTT. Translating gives CASSVSGTGELFF.

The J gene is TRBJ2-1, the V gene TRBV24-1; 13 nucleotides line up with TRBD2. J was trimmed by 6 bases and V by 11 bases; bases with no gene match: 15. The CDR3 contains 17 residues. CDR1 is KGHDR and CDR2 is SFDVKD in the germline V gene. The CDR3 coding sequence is TGTGCCAGCAGCGTAGGGAGGACTAGCGGGAGAAGCAATGAGCAGTTCTTC. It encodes CASSVGRTSGRSNEQFF.

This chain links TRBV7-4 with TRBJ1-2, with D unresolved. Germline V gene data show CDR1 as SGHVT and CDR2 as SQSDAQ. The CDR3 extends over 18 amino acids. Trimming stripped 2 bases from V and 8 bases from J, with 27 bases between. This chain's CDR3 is CASSLSGGYSVVDGGYTF. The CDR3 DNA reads TGTGCCAGCAGCTTATCGGGAGGGTATTCTGTAGTGGATGGGGGCTACACCTTC. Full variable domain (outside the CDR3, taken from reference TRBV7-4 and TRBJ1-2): GAGVSQSPRYKVAKRGRDVALRCDSISGHVTLYWYRQTLGQGSEVLTYSQSDAQRDKSGRPSGRFSAERPERSVSTLKIQRTEQGDSAVYLCASSLSGGYSVVDGGYTFGSGTRLTVV.

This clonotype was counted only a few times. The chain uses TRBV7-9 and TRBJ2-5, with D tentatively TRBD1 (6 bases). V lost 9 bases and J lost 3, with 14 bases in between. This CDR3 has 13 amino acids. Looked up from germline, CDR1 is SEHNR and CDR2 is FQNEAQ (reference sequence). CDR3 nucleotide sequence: TGTGCCAGTAGTATAAACAGGGAAGAGACCCAGTACTTC. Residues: CASSINREETQYF.

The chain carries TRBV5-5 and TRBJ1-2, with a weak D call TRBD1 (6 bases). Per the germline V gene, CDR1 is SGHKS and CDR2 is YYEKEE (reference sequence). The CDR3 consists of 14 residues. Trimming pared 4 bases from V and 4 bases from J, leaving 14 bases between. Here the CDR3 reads CASSQDRLIYGYTF. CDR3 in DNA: TGTGCCAGCAGCCAAGACAGGCTGATCTATGGCTACACCTTC.

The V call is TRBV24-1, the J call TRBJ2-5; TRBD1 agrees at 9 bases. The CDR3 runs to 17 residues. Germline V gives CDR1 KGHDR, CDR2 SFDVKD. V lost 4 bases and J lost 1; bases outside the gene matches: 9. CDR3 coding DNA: TGTGCCACCAGTGACGCTGGACAGGGGCTGGGCCAAGAGACCCAGTACTTC. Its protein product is CATSDAGQGLGQETQYF.

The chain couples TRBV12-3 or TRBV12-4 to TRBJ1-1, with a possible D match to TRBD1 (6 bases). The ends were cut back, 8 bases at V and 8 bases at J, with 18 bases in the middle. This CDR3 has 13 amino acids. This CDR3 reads CASSTGSLREAFF. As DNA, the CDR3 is TGTGCCAGCTCTACAGGGTCCCTTAGGGAAGCTTTCTTT.

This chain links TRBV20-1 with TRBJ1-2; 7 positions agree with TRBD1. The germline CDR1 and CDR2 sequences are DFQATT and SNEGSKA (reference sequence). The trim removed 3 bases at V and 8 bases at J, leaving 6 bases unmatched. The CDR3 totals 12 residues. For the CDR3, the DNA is TGCAGTGCTAGTTCCCAGGGGGGCGGCTACACCTTC. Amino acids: CSASSQGGGYTF.

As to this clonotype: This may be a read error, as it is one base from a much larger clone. Here the CDR3 DNA reads TGTGCCAGCAGCCCGCTATCCTCCGACGAGCAGTACTTC. It is translated as CASSPLSSDEQYF. The rearrangement links TRBV7-2 to TRBJ2-7; D is unresolved. Germline CDR1 reads SGHTA; CDR2 reads FQGNSA. This CDR3 comprises 13 residues.

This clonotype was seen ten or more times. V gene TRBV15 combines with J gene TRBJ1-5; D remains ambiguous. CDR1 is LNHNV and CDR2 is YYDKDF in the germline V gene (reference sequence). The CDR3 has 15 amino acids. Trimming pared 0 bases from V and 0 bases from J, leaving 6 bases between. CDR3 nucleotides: TGTGCCACCAGCAGAGATCGGAGTAGCAATCAGCCCCAGCATTTT. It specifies CATSRDRSSNQPQHF.

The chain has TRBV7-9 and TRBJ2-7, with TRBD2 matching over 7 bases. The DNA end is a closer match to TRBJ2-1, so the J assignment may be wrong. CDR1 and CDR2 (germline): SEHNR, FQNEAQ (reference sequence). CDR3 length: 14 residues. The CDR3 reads CASSLGLGGNEQFF. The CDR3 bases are TGTGCCAGCAGCTTAGGGCTGGGAGGGAATGAGCAGTTCTTC.

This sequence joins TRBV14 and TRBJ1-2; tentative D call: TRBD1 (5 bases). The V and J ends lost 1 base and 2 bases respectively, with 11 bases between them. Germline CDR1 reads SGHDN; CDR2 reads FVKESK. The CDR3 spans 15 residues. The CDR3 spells CASSQALGANYGYTF. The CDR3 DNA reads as TGTGCCAGCAGCCAAGCGCTAGGGGCAAACTATGGCTACACCTTC. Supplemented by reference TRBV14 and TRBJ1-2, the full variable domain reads EAGVTQFPSHSVIEKGQTVTLRCDPISGHDNLYWYRRVMGKEIKFLLHFVKESKQDESGMPNNRFLAERTGGTYSTLKVQPAELEDSGVYFCASSQALGANYGYTFGSGTRLTVV.

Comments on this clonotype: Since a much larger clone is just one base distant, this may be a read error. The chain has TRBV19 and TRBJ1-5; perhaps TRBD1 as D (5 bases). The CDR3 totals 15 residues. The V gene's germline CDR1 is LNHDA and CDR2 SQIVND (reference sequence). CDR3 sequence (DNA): TGTGCCAGTAGTATCGCAGGGTTTAGCAATCACCCCCAGCATTTT. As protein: CASSIAGFSNHPQHF.

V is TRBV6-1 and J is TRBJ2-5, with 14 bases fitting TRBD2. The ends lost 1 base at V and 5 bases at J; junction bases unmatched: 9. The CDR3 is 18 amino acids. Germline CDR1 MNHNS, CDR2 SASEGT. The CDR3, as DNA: TGTGCCAGCAGTGAAGTCAGGGGGACTAGCGGGAGTTTGGAGACCCAGTACTTC. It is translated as CASSEVRGTSGSLETQYF.

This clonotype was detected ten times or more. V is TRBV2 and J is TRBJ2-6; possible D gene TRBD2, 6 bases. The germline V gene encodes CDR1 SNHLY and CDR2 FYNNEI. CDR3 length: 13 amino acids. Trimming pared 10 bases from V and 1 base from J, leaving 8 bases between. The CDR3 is CANAGSGANVLTF. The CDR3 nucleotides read TGTGCCAACGCGGGGTCTGGGGCCAACGTCCTGACTTTC.